This T cell receptor (beta chain) was captured by sequencing in a study of blood T cell repertoires in COVID-19. Study overall: Samples came from the United States, Italy and Spain, spanning acute and convalescent COVID-19. T cells, B-cell-depleted T cells, or PBMCs supplied cDNA or gDNA.

This CDR3 contains 16 residues. V lost 5 bases to trimming and J lost 3 bases, with 19 bases between them. The V gene's germline CDR1 is MDHEN and CDR2 SYDVKM. Participants' own reports of clinical history determined their cohort assignment. Symptom resolution, clearance, or two negative PCRs marked the recovered donors of Cohort 3. Method: immunoSEQ multiplex PCR; TCRdb's copy keeps in-frame clones and lacks some. The sample contains roughly 250,000 clones, roughly 90% of which appear only once. This TCR was recovered from a woman aged 45-59 years who had recovered from COVID-19. Sequenced input: PBMCs or T cells enriched from blood (not recorded which). The chain couples TRBV28 to TRBJ1-2; TRBD1 is a possible D gene (6 bases). CDR3 bases: TGTGCCAGCAGTCCCCCCCCAGGGGTCTCATACTATGGCTACACCTTC. It translates to CASSPPPGVSYYGYTF.